The rows below give T cell receptor beta chains drawn from one sample of a study of blood T cell repertoires in COVID-19. Assay: immunoSEQ multiplex PCR; the TCRdb copy retains only in-frame clones and omits some. The data hold under 95,000 clones, with around nine tenths observed a single time. The specimen sequenced was peripheral blood. The receptors come from a woman aged 45-65 years in a cohort sampled during active COVID-19. CDR3s include the opening cysteine and the closing phenylalanine or tryptophan. A D gene is named only where the DNA matches it firmly. Not all rows give a size; the values are once, few, many and, for expanded clones, a class.

NA,NA,TRBJ1-5,TRBV19,CASSISRAQLQFSNQPQHF,TGTGCCAGTAGTATCTCCAGGGCTCAACTCCAATTTAGCAATCAGCCCCAGCATTTT
once,NA,TRBJ1-1,TRBV6-6,CASSPGPDTEAFF,TGTGCCAGCAGTCCTGGGCCCGACACTGAAGCTTTCTTT
NA,TRBD2,TRBJ2-7,TRBV24-1,CATSDAGTSGMNEQYF,TGTGCCACCAGTGATGCTGGGACTAGCGGGATGAACGAGCAGTACTTC
NA,TRBD1,TRBJ2-1,TRBV14,CASSRRPGTGDNEQFF,TGTGCCAGCAGCCGTCGTCCCGGGACAGGGGACAATGAGCAGTTCTTC
NA,NA,TRBJ2-7,TRBV5-1,CASSQNSYEQYF,TGCGCCAGCAGCCAGAACTCCTACGAGCAGTACTTC
NA,TRBD1,TRBJ1-5,TRBV4-1,CASSQSASGQGYQPQHF,TGCGCCAGCAGCCAATCTGCATCCGGACAGGGGTATCAGCCCCAGCATTTT
NA,NA,TRBJ2-5,TRBV19,CASNDYGGRKTQYF,TGTGCCAGTAACGACTACGGGGGGCGAAAGACCCAGTACTTC
NA,TRBD1,TRBJ2-7,TRBV6-1,CASSEQGARYEQYF,TGTGCCAGCAGTGAACAGGGGGCGCGCTACGAGCAGTACTTC
NA,NA,TRBJ2-7,TRBV19,CASSLLVSSYEQYF,TGTGCCAGTAGTTTACTGGTTAGCTCCTACGAGCAGTACTTC
NA,NA,TRBJ2-7,TRBV6-1,CASSEMVAGGSGYF,NA
NA,TRBD1,TRBJ2-1,TRBV24-1,CATSARDRESKNEQFF,TGTGCCACCAGTGCCAGGGACAGGGAGTCGAAGAATGAGCAGTTCTTC
NA,NA,TRBJ1-1,TRBV19,CASSKSGVNTEAFF,TGTGCCAGTAGTAAGTCCGGAGTGAACACTGAAGCTTTCTTT
once,TRBD1,TRBJ2-7,TRBV6-5,CASSRTRQGYEQYF,TGTGCCAGCAGTCGGACGCGACAGGGGTACGAGCAGTACTTC
NA,TRBD2,TRBJ2-1,TRBV2,CASRLAGGNEQFF,TGTGCCAGCAGGCTAGCGGGAGGAAATGAGCAGTTCTTC
few,TRBD1,TRBJ1-4,TRBV5-1,CASSVTGVPNEKLFF,TGCGCCAGCAGCGTAACAGGGGTCCCTAATGAAAAACTGTTTTTT
NA,TRBD2,TRBJ2-1,TRBV30,CAWRAGGPGEQFF,TGTGCCTGGAGGGCGGGGGGGCCCGGTGAGCAGTTCTTC
NA,TRBD1,TRBJ2-1,TRBV6-5,CASSRRDRVENEQFF,TGTGCCAGCAGCCGTCGGGACAGGGTAGAAAATGAGCAGTTCTTC
NA,TRBD1,TRBJ2-5,TRBV9,CASSVRGQNQETQYF,TGTGCCAGCAGCGTCAGGGGACAGAACCAAGAGACCCAGTACTTC
NA,NA,TRBJ1-6,TRBV6-6,CASREGGRSLHF,TGTGCCAGCCGGGAGGGGGGTAGATCCCTCCACTTT
NA,NA,TRBJ2-1,TRBV24-1,CATSDYTGSSYNEQFF,TGTGCCACCAGTGATTACACAGGGAGCTCCTACAATGAGCAGTTCTTC
NA,NA,TRBJ1-3,TRBV6-5,CASRSSRVSGNTIYF,TGTGCCAGCAGGTCTTCCCGAGTCTCTGGAAACACCATATATTTT
NA,TRBD1,TRBJ1-1,TRBV2,CASRTGANTEAFF,TGTGCCAGCAGGACAGGGGCTAACACTGAAGCTTTCTTT
NA,TRBD1,TRBJ1-1,TRBV29-1,CSVQGVKNTEAFF,TGCAGCGTCCAGGGGGTTAAGAACACTGAAGCTTTCTTT
NA,TRBD1,TRBJ2-7,TRBV9,CASSVMDRGEQYF,TGTGCCAGCAGCGTAATGGACAGGGGCGAGCAGTACTTC
NA,TRBD1,TRBJ1-5,TRBV29-1,CSVTDRDSNQPQHF,TGCAGCGTAACCGACAGGGATAGCAATCAGCCCCAGCATTTT
NA,NA,TRBJ1-2,TRBV5-1,CASSPDWGGGYTF,TGCGCCAGCAGCCCGGATTGGGGCGGTGGCTACACCTTC
NA,NA,TRBJ2-5,TRBV29-1,CSVARDNQYF,TGCAGCGTTGCCCGGGACAACCAGTACTTC
NA,NA,TRBJ2-4,TRBV2,CASSGQVKNIQYF,TGTGCCAGCAGTGGACAGGTGAAAAACATTCAGTACTTC
once,NA,TRBJ2-1,TRBV4-1,CASSRDFVPNEQFF,TGCGCCAGCAGCCGCGACTTCGTCCCAAATGAGCAGTTCTTC
NA,NA,TRBJ2-7,TRBV6-1,CASSDWGRSLEQYF,TGTGCCAGCAGTGATTGGGGCCGATCCTTGGAGCAGTACTTC
NA,NA,TRBJ1-4,TRBV27,CASTSRGGYEKLFF,TGTGCCAGCACCAGCCGGGGAGGATATGAAAAACTGTTTTTT
NA,TRBD1,TRBJ1-1,TRBV19,CASSILPIQGAGTEAFF,TGTGCCAGTAGTATCCTACCAATCCAGGGGGCGGGGACTGAAGCTTTCTTT
NA,NA,TRBJ1-1,TRBV11-2,CASSLEVFGGAEAFF,TGTGCCAGCAGCTTAGAGGTCTTTGGGGGCGCTGAAGCTTTCTTT
NA,NA,TRBJ1-6,TRBV2,CASSDTKGAPLHF,TGTGCCAGCAGTGATACGAAGGGAGCACCCCTCCACTTT
NA,TRBD2,TRBJ2-5,TRBV7-3,CASSSMGGIETQYF,TGTGCCAGCAGCTCAATGGGGGGGATAGAGACCCAGTACTTC
once,TRBD1,TRBJ1-2,TRBV30,CACSLKGQGSGYTF,TGTGCCTGTTCCCTCAAGGGACAGGGCTCTGGCTACACCTTC
NA,NA,TRBJ1-2,TRBV7-8,CASSLQTGSGYTF,TGTGCCAGCAGCTTACAGACAGGAAGTGGCTACACCTTC
NA,NA,TRBJ2-6,TRBV19,CASSARGGAFSGANVLTF,TGTGCCAGTAGTGCTAGGGGGGGGGCCTTCTCTGGGGCCAACGTCCTGACTTTC
NA,TRBD1,TRBJ1-3,TRBV11-2,CASSPRRQGLSYSGNTIYF,TGTGCCAGCAGCCCCCGGAGACAGGGACTCTCCTACTCTGGAAACACCATATATTTT
NA,TRBD2,TRBJ2-3,TRBV5-4,CASSLPTSGTGDTQYF,TGTGCCAGCAGCTTGCCGACTAGCGGGACCGGAGATACGCAGTATTTT
NA,TRBD1,TRBJ2-7,TRBV29-1,CSVAGTGSYEQYF,TGCAGCGTCGCCGGGACAGGGTCCTACGAGCAGTACTTC
once,TRBD2,TRBJ2-2,TRBV19,CASIPLAGTGELFF,TGTGCCAGTATTCCCTTAGCGGGTACTGGGGAGCTGTTTTTT